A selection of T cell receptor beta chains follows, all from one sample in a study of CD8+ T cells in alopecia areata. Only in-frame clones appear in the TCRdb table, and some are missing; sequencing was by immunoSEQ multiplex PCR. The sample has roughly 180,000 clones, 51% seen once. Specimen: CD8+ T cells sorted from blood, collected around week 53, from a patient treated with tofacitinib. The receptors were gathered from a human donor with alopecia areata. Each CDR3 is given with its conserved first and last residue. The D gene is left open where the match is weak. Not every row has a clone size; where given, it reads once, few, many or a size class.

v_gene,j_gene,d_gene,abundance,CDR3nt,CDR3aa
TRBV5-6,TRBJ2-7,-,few,TGTGCCAGCAGCTTGTGGCAGGCAAGTGCCTACGAGCAGTACTTC,CASSLWQASAYEQYF
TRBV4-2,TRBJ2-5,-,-,TGTACCAGCAGTGCCACTAGGGTGGAGACCCAGTACTTC,CTSSATRVETQYF
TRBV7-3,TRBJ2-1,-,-,TGTGCCAGCAGCTTCCGGGACGGCAATGAGCAGTTCTTC,CASSFRDGNEQFF
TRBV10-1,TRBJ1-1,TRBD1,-,TGCGCCAGCAGTGAGTCCGGGACAGGAGATCAAGCTTTCTTT,CASSESGTGDQAFF
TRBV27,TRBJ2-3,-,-,TGTGCCAGCAGTTTCGAGACCCGCACAGATACGCAGTATTTT,CASSFETRTDTQYF
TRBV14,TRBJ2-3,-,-,TGTGCCAGCAGTCTCCGTCTCTCAGATACGCAGTATTTT,CASSLRLSDTQYF
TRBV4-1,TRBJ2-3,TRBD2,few,TGCGCCAGCAGCTGGACTAGCGGGGGGGAAGATACGCAGTATTTT,CASSWTSGGEDTQYF
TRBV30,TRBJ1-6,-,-,TGTGCCTGGGAGGGACCCTCCTATAATTCACCCCTCCACTTT,CAWEGPSYNSPLHF
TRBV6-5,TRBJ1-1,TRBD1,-,TGTGCCAGCAGTTACTTTACAGGGGCGAACACTGAAGCTTTCTTT,CASSYFTGANTEAFF
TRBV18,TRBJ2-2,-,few,TGTGCCAGCTCAGTCAGGGTCGCCGGGGAGCTGTTTTTT,CASSVRVAGELFF